Each of the 17 T cell receptor beta chains below was sequenced from the same sample in a study of shared clonotypes between healthy human individuals. Sequenced by immunoSEQ multiplex PCR; TCRdb stores in-frame clones only, minus some. The repertoire holds millions of clones, with about 95% as singletons. CD45RO-negative, CCR7-selected cells formed the naive CD8 fraction, which excluded terminally differentiated effector memory CD45RA+ cells. The sequenced material came from naive CD8+ T cells sorted from blood. The receptors derive from a man aged 18 to 29 in good health.

This clone was seen once. The chain recombines TRBV11-2 with TRBJ2-7; D call uncertain. CDR1 is SGHAT and CDR2 is FQNNGV in the germline V gene. Trimming cost V 0 bases and J 7 bases, with 7 bases left between them. This CDR3 has 12 residues. For the CDR3, the DNA is TGTGCCAGCAGCTTAGATTGGTGGGAGCAGTACTTC. Its protein is CASSLDWWEQYF.

The chain carries TRBV9 and TRBJ1-1; D not resolved. Trimming took off 1 base at V and 4 bases at J, with 8 bases between the two ends. Per germline, CDR1 SGDLS and CDR2 YYNGEE. The CDR3 is made up of 13 amino acids. CDR3 loop: CASSVSSSTEAFF. The CDR3 bases are TGTGCCAGCAGCGTATCTTCTAGCACTGAAGCTTTCTTT.

The chain joins TRBV19 to TRBJ2-2; D unclear. V lost 7 bases to trimming and J lost 7 bases, with 16 bases between them. Germline CDR1 is LNHDA and CDR2 is SQIVND (reference sequence). This CDR3 has 14 amino acids. The CDR3: CASKGGALHGELFF. CDR3 bases: TGTGCCAGTAAGGGCGGTGCCTTACACGGGGAGCTGTTTTTT.

The chain has TRBV6-5 and TRBJ1-2; 7 nucleotides agree with TRBD1. The V and J ends lost 6 bases and 6 bases, in that order; junction bases with no gene match: 13. This CDR3 is built from 15 residues. Germline CDR1 is MNHEY and CDR2 is SVGAGI. The chain's CDR3 is CASSHQGGRLDGYTF. CDR3 DNA: TGTGCCAGCAGCCATCAGGGGGGGCGATTGGATGGCTACACCTTC.

The chain combines TRBV28 with TRBJ1-1; 7 bases match TRBD1. The germline V gene encodes CDR1 MDHEN and CDR2 SYDVKM. CDR3 length equals 12 residues. Unmatched junction bases numbered 6, after V lost 8 bases and J lost 6 bases. CDR3 nucleotide sequence: TGTGCCAGCCGTGAGGGGGCGCCTGAAGCTTTCTTT. Protein sequence: CASREGAPEAFF.

This chain joins TRBV5-4 and TRBJ2-3; TRBD2 matches 9 bases. In germline, CDR1 is SGHNT, CDR2 YYREEE (reference sequence). Germline trimming cut 4 bases from V and 0 bases from J; bases unmatched to any gene: 6. This CDR3 contains 16 residues. CDR3 in amino acids: CASSGLANPSTDTQYF. The CDR3 DNA reads TGTGCCAGCAGCGGACTAGCGAACCCTAGCACAGATACGCAGTATTTT.

The chain carries TRBV10-1 and TRBJ1-1; no reliable D call. The germline gives CDR1 WNHNN, CDR2 SYGVQD (reference sequence). V lost 0 bases, J lost 1 base, and 15 bases lay in between. This CDR3 spans 17 amino acids. The CDR3 sequence is CASSESRIVGKNTEAFF. As DNA, the CDR3 is TGCGCCAGCAGTGAGTCGAGAATCGTAGGGAAGAACACTGAAGCTTTCTTT.

The CDR3 sequence: CAIKEGYQETQYF. CDR3 in DNA: TGTGCCATCAAAGAGGGGTACCAAGAGACCCAGTACTTC. The chain combines TRBV10-3 with TRBJ2-5, with D possibly called TRBD1 or TRBD2 (5 bases each). Germline values: CDR1 ENHRY, CDR2 SYGVKD. Trimming shortened V by 7 bases and J by 0 bases, and 9 bases separated the two germline ends. This CDR3 has 13 amino acids.

This CDR3 is CASKETDNEQFF. The CDR3 nucleotides read TGCGCCAGCAAGGAGACCGACAATGAGCAGTTCTTC. This chain uses TRBV5-1 with TRBJ2-1, with D unclear. The germline V and J ends were trimmed by 6 bases and 5 bases, with 9 bases remaining between them. This CDR3 region has 12 residues. The germline CDR1 and CDR2 sequences are SGHRS and YFSETQ. The full variable domain, rest sourced from reference TRBV5-1 and TRBJ2-1, is KAGVTQTPRYLIKTRGQQVTLSCSPISGHRSVSWYQQTPGQGLQFLFEYFSETQRNKGNFPGRFSGRQFSNSRSEMNVSTLELGDSALYLCASKETDNEQFFGPGTRLTVL.

The chain couples TRBV18 to TRBJ2-7; TRBD2 matches 8 bases. CDR1 and CDR2 from the germline V gene are KGHSH and LQKENI. The V gene end was trimmed by 3 bases and the J gene end by 5 bases; junction bases not matched to a gene: 12. The CDR3 spans 16 residues. The DNA of the CDR3 is TGTGCCAGCTCACCGGACGTGGGACTAGGGGTCCACGAGCAGTACTTC. This gives the protein CASSPDVGLGVHEQYF.

The genes are TRBV11-1 and TRBJ1-2; 7 bases agree with TRBD1. The trim removed 5 bases at V and 2 bases at J, leaving 5 bases unmatched. The CDR3 consists of 14 residues. The germline gives CDR1 SGHAT, CDR2 FQDESV (reference sequence). Here the CDR3 DNA reads TGTGCCAGCAGCCTACCGGGACAGAACTATGGCTACACCTTC. Protein product: CASSLPGQNYGYTF.

The table lists this clone with a count of one. The DNA for the CDR3 is TGTGCCAGCAGCTTAGGCCGTAGTAGAGACTACGAGCAGTACTTC. Translation gives CASSLGRSRDYEQYF. The rearrangement links TRBV7-8 to TRBJ2-7; no clear D gene. The CDR3 loop spans 15 amino acids. CDR1 SGHVS and CDR2 FQNEAQ come from the germline V gene. V lost 1 base, J lost 3 bases, and 13 bases lay in between.

The V and J genes are TRBV11-2 and TRBJ1-3; perhaps TRBD1 as D (5 bases). This CDR3 region has 16 residues. CDR1 is SGHAT, CDR2 FQNNGV, per germline. Trimming stripped 5 bases from V and 0 bases from J, with 14 bases between. The CDR3 reads CASSLGPQYSGNTIYF. As DNA, the CDR3 is TGTGCCAGCAGCCTGGGACCTCAATACTCTGGAAACACCATATATTTT.

This chain links TRBV7-9 with TRBJ1-3; D remains ambiguous. The CDR3 is 14 residues long. Per the germline V gene, CDR1 is SEHNR and CDR2 is FQNEAQ (reference sequence). V was cut by 1 base and J by 0 bases, with 4 bases left in between. CDR3 DNA: TGTGCCAGCAGCTTAGACAGCTCTGGAAACACCATATATTTT. Its protein product is CASSLDSSGNTIYF.

This clone has a single count. This chain joins TRBV9 and TRBJ2-2; D may be TRBD1 (6 bases). With 6 bases removed from V and 1 base from J, the gap between germline ends came to 13 bases. The germline CDR1 and CDR2 sequences are SGDLS and YYNGEE. This CDR3 is built from 15 residues. Here the CDR3 DNA reads TGTGCCAGCACCGACGACAGGATGAACACCGGGGAGCTGTTTTTT. Residues: CASTDDRMNTGELFF.

This clone occurred once. The J gene is TRBJ2-4, the V gene TRBV11-2; D may be TRBD1 (5 bases). The ends were cut back, 2 bases at V and 2 bases at J, with 10 bases in the middle. The CDR3 loop spans 15 amino acids. Germline values: CDR1 SGHAT, CDR2 FQNNGV. CDR3 region: CASSLPGLTKNIQYF. The CDR3 DNA is TGTGCCAGCAGCTTACCAGGGTTGACCAAAAACATTCAGTACTTC. Filled out from reference TRBV11-2 and TRBJ2-4, the complete variable domain reads EAGVAQSPRYKIIEKRQSVAFWCNPISGHATLYWYQQILGQGPKLLIQFQNNGVVDDSQLPKDRFSAERLKGVDSTLKIQPAKLEDSAVYLCASSLPGLTKNIQYFGAGTRLSVL.

The genes are TRBV18 and TRBJ2-5; weak D call: TRBD1 (5 bases). Trimming pared 2 bases from V and 7 bases from J, leaving 14 bases between. Germline CDR1 reads KGHSH; CDR2 reads LQKENI. The CDR3 has 14 amino acids. CDR3 in amino acids: CASSPFPGLGTQYF. CDR3 nucleotide sequence: TGTGCCAGCTCACCATTTCCAGGGTTGGGGACCCAGTACTTC.